This TCR beta chain was profiled in a study of shared T cell receptors in the human thymus. The CDR3 sequence is 11 residues long. V shed 7 bases, J shed 9 bases, and the junction held 5 bases outside the gene matches. The V gene's germline CDR1 is LNHDA and CDR2 SQIVND (reference sequence). The assay was immunoSEQ multiplex PCR, and TCRdb's table has in-frame clones only and misses some. This table holds approximately 760,000 clones, approximately 83% found once. The same data also went into a second study, on human thymus T cells. As reported in that work: Corrective surgery for congenital heart defects was being performed on the healthy Finnish infants who were the donors. Resected material from corrective heart surgery provided the thymus tissue analysed. Within thymic and blood repertoires, V and J gene usage appeared to be biased.

The gene calls are TRBV19 and TRBJ1-2; TRBD1 matches 7 bases. This sequence was found in a girl under two years old with a congenital heart defect. The sample was thymocytes. The CDR3 is CASNTGQSYTF. CDR3 sequence (DNA): TGTGCCAGTAATACGGGACAGAGCTACACCTTC.